This T cell receptor (beta chain) was identified during a study of blood T cell repertoires in COVID-19. Sequencing used immunoSEQ multiplex PCR; TCRdb keeps in-frame clones, though not all of them. The data show almost 250,000 clones, with 70% to 90% seen just once and about 9.3% held by the top ten. Trimming took off 3 bases at V and 5 bases at J, with 13 bases between the two ends. The CDR3 covers 15 residues. Germline CDR1 and CDR2: SGHAT and FQNNGV. This clonotype was sampled from a woman aged 45-65 years with acute COVID-19. The V gene is TRBV11-2, the J gene TRBJ2-2, with a possible D match to TRBD1 (6 bases). Source material: PBMCs or T cells enriched from blood (not recorded which). The CDR3, as DNA: TGTGCCAGCAGCTTCGGACAGTTCTTTACCGGGGAGCTGTTTTTT. Its translation is CASSFGQFFTGELFF.